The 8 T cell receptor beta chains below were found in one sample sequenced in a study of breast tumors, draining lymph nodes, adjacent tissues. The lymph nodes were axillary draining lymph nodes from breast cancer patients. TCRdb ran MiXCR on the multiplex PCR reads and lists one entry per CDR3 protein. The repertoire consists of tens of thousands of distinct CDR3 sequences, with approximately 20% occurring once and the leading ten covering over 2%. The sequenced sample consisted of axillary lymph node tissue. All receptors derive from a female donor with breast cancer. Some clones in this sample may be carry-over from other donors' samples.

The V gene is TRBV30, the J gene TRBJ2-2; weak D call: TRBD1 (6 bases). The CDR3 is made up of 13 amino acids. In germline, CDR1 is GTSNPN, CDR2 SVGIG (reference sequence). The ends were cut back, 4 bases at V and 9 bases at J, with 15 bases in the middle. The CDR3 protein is CAWTNPQGRELFF. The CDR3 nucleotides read TGTGCCTGGACAAACCCACAGGGACGGGAGCTGTTTTTT. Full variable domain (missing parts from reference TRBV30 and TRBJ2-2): SQTIHQWPATLVQPVGSPLSLECTVEGTSNPNLYWYRQAAGRGLQLLFYSVGIGQISSEVPQNLSASRPQDRQFILSSKKLLLSDSGFYLCAWTNPQGRELFFGEGSRLTVL.

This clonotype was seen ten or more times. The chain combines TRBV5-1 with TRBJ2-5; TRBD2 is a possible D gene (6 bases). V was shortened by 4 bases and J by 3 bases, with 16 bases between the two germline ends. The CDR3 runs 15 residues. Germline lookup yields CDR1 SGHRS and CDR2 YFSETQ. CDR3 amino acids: CASSRRGSAEETQYF. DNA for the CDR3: TGCGCCAGCAGCCGCCGGGGGTCTGCAGAAGAGACCCAGTACTTC.

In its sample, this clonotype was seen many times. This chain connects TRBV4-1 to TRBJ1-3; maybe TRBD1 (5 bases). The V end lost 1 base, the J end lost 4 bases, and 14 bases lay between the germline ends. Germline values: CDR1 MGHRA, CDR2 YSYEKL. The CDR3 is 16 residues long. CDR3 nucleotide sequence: TGCGCCAGCAGCCAAGTTCAGGGACGCGGGGGAAACACCATATATTTT. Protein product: CASSQVQGRGGNTIYF.

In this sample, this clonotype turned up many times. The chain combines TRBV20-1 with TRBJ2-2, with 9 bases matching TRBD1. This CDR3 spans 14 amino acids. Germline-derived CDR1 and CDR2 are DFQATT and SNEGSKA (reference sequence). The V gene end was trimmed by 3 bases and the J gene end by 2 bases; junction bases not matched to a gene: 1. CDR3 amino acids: CSARTGGNTGELFF. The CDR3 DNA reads TGCAGTGCTAGGACAGGGGGAAACACCGGGGAGCTGTTTTTT.

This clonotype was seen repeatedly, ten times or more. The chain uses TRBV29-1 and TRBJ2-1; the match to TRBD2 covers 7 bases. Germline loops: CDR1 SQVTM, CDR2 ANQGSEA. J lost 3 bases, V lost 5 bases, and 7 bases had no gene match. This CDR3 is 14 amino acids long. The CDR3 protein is CSVLSGINYNEQFF. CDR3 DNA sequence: TGCAGCGTTCTGAGCGGGATTAACTACAATGAGCAGTTCTTC.

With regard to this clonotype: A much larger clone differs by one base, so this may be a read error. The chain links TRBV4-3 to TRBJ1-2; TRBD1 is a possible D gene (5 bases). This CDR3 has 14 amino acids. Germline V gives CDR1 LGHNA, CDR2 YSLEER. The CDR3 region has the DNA TGCGCCGGCAGCCAATACACCCGTCGGGGGAGCTACACCTTC. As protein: CAGSQYTRRGSYTF.

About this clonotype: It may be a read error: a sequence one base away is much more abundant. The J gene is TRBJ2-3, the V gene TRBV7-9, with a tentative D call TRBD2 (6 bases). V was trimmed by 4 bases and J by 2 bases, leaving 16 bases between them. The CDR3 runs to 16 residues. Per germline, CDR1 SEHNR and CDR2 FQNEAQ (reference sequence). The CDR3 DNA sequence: TGTGCCAGCAGCTCGAATAGCGGAGCTAACACAGATACGCAGTATTTT. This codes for CASSSNSGANTDTQYF.

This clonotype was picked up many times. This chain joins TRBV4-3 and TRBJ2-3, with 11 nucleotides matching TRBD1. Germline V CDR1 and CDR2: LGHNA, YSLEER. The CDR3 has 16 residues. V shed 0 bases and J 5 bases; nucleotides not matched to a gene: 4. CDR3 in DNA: TGCGCCAGCAGCCAAGACGGACAGGGGGCGGGAGATACGCAGTATTTT. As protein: CASSQDGQGAGDTQYF.